The 20 T cell receptor beta chains presented below share a single source sample, sequenced in a study of regulatory T cells in long-lasting Graves disease. Library construction for TCR beta used iRepertoire HTBI primers and Arm-PCR of CDR3 regions. TCRdb fed the multiplex PCR reads into MiXCR, producing one record per CDR3 protein. The sample includes approximately 460,000 distinct CDR3 sequences, roughly 15% of them seen just once. Time point meaning: newly diagnosed GD, antithyroid drugs for less than 3 months. PBMC RNA was the source of the TCR library. The data also belong to a second study, concerning T cells in Graves' hyperthyroidism and ophthalmopathy.

The specimen was peripheral blood mononuclear cells (PBMCs), collected at new diagnosis, from a patient treated with antithyroid drugs. These receptors were taken from a woman in her 30s with Graves disease.

This chain links TRBV11-2 with TRBJ2-1, with D uncertain. V was shortened by 4 bases and J by 4 bases, with 11 bases between the two germline ends. Germline lookup yields CDR1 SGHAT and CDR2 FQNNGV. This CDR3 is built from 14 residues. The CDR3, as DNA: TGTGCCAGCAGCTCCCTTTGGGGATACAATGAGCAGTTCTTC. This encodes CASSSLWGYNEQFF.

This clonotype came up a few times. The chain employs TRBV4-3 and TRBJ1-2; D is possibly TRBD1 (5 bases). Per germline, CDR1 LGHNA and CDR2 YSLEER. V gave up 1 base and J gave up 8 bases, with 17 bases separating them. The CDR3 is made up of 15 amino acids. The CDR3 spells CASSQAGTPLGGYTF. CDR3 in DNA: TGCGCCAGCAGCCAAGCTGGGACGCCCCTCGGAGGCTACACCTTC.

The chain links TRBV3-1 to TRBJ1-2; TRBD1 agrees at 7 bases. From germline, CDR1 is LGHDT and CDR2 YNNKEL (reference sequence). The CDR3 length is 15 residues. J lost 8 bases, V lost 0 bases, and 9 bases had no gene match. CDR3 loop: CASSQDWAGGGGYTF. The CDR3 DNA sequence: TGTGCCAGCAGCCAAGATTGGGCAGGGGGAGGCGGCTACACCTTC.

The V call is TRBV7-9, the J call TRBJ1-1; 8 bases are shared with TRBD1. In germline, CDR1 is SEHNR, CDR2 FQNEAQ (reference sequence). Losses at the gene ends were 6 bases for V and 1 base for J; bases not matched to a gene: 4. This CDR3 comprises 14 residues. This CDR3 reads CASSDRGGNTEAFF. CDR3 bases: TGTGCCAGCAGTGACAGGGGTGGGAACACTGAAGCTTTCTTT.

This clonotype was observed at least ten times. V usage is TRBV12-3 or TRBV12-4 and J usage is TRBJ1-5; 7 positions agree with TRBD1. Trimming cost V 6 bases and J 3 bases; bases outside gene matches: 8. This CDR3 is 15 amino acids long. The CDR3 here is CASRDQGVFNQPQHF. Written as DNA, the CDR3 is TGTGCCAGCAGAGATCAGGGGGTTTTCAATCAGCCCCAGCATTTT.

This clonotype turned up a few times. This chain uses TRBV20-1 with TRBJ1-1; the D is unclear. V lost 2 bases and J 4 bases, leaving 5 bases between the germline ends. The CDR3 contains 11 residues. The germline V gene has CDR1 DFQATT and CDR2 SNEGSKA (reference sequence). This CDR3 is CSARKSTEAFF. Written as DNA, the CDR3 is TGCAGTGCTAGAAAGTCCACTGAAGCTTTCTTT.

This clonotype was counted many times. The V and J genes are TRBV3-1 and TRBJ1-2; no definite D call. Germline V gene lookup returns CDR1 LGHDT and CDR2 YNNKEL (reference sequence). The V end lost 4 bases, the J end lost 2 bases, and 11 bases lay between the germline ends. This CDR3 is 14 amino acids long. The CDR3 spells CASSRGRPNYGYTF. The DNA for the CDR3 is TGTGCCAGCAGCCGAGGACGGCCAAACTATGGCTACACCTTC.

The table lists this clonotype with a few counts. This sequence joins TRBV6-5 and TRBJ2-7; no reliable D call. CDR1 and CDR2 (germline): MNHEY, SVGAGI. The germline V and J ends were trimmed by 2 bases and 5 bases, with 19 bases remaining between them. The CDR3 totals 16 residues. The CDR3 sequence: CASSYHGGPRRDEQYF. CDR3 in DNA: TGTGCCAGCAGTTACCATGGCGGCCCCCGGCGCGACGAGCAGTACTTC.

This chain uses TRBV7-6 with TRBJ2-2; 12 nucleotides align to TRBD2. Germline V gene lookup returns CDR1 SGHVS and CDR2 FNYEAQ. The CDR3 sequence is 16 residues long. The V segment lost 5 bases and the J segment 4 bases; nucleotides outside the gene matches: 5. The DNA of the CDR3 is TGTGCCAGCAGCCCGACTAGCGGGAGAGGCACCGGGGAGCTGTTTTTT. This sequence encodes CASSPTSGRGTGELFF.

The rearrangement joins TRBV24-1 to TRBJ2-3, with 8 bases identical to TRBD1. CDR3 length equals 13 residues. Looked up from germline, CDR1 is KGHDR and CDR2 is SFDVKD. Trimming cost V 5 bases and J 6 bases; bases outside gene matches: 3. The CDR3 region has the DNA TGTGCCACCAGTGTTCGACAGGGGGATACGCAGTATTTT. It translates to CATSVRQGDTQYF.

This clonotype was found a few times. This rearrangement joins TRBV4-1 to TRBJ2-5, with 12 bases identical to TRBD1. The CDR3 runs 18 residues. CDR1 and CDR2 (germline): MGHRA, YSYEKL. With V trimmed by 0 bases and J by 5 bases, 10 bases remained unmatched. CDR3 residues: CASSQDESGTGGDETQYF. Written as DNA, the CDR3 is TGCGCCAGCAGCCAAGATGAGTCCGGGACAGGGGGCGACGAGACCCAGTACTTC.

On this clonotype: An end of the junction does not agree with germline; a read error may underlie this. The chain links TRBV4-1 to TRBJ2-2, with D perhaps TRBD2 (6 bases). CDR1 is MGHRA and CDR2 is YSYEKL in the germline V gene. This CDR3 region has 13 residues. For the CDR3, the DNA is TGTGCCAGCAGCCCGGGGGACTCCGGGGAGCTGTTTTTT. It codes for CASSPGDSGELFF.

This clonotype appeared a few times. The genes are TRBV4-1 and TRBJ1-1; D may be TRBD1 (5 bases). CDR1 and CDR2 from the germline V gene are MGHRA and YSYEKL. The CDR3 is 14 amino acids. V lost 3 bases and J lost 0, with 8 bases in between. CDR3 DNA sequence: TGCGCCAGCAGCCAGGGACTCTTGAACACTGAAGCTTTCTTT. Encoded protein: CASSQGLLNTEAFF.

This clonotype showed up many times. The rearrangement links TRBV28 to TRBJ1-2; 10 nucleotides align to TRBD1. Germline V gene lookup returns CDR1 MDHEN and CDR2 SYDVKM. This CDR3 has 14 residues. Trimming took 6 bases from V and 9 from J; bases not matched to a gene: 10. The CDR3 protein is CASRETGGEHRYTF. The DNA of the CDR3 is TGTGCCAGCAGGGAGACAGGGGGCGAGCATCGCTACACCTTC.

This clonotype was recorded at least ten times. The V gene is TRBV20-1, the J gene TRBJ2-7; no firm D call. Germline CDR1 DFQATT, CDR2 SNEGSKA (reference sequence). The length of the CDR3 is 16 residues. V was clipped by 0 bases and J by 2 bases, with 17 bases between them. CDR3 in amino acids: CSARDYLGRRAYEQYF. CDR3 DNA sequence: TGCAGTGCTAGAGATTATCTAGGCAGGCGTGCCTACGAGCAGTACTTC.

The rearrangement uses TRBV28 and TRBJ1-4, with D perhaps TRBD1 (6 bases). Deletions cut 2 bases from V and 7 bases from J, with 17 bases between. This CDR3 contains 16 residues. Per the germline V gene, CDR1 is MDHEN and CDR2 is SYDVKM. The CDR3 region has the DNA TGTGCCAGCAGTTTAACTGGGCGGGGGGGCGGTGAAAAACTGTTTTTT. Translation gives CASSLTGRGGGEKLFF.

In its sample, this clonotype was seen many times. This chain uses TRBV30 with TRBJ1-5, with 9 bases lining up with TRBD1. Looked up from germline, CDR1 is GTSNPN and CDR2 is SVGIG (reference sequence). V shed 2 bases, J shed 5 bases, and the junction held 10 bases outside the gene matches. The CDR3 runs 16 residues. For the CDR3, the DNA is TGTGCCTGGAGTCGGGACAGGGTTCAGGGTTATCAGCCCCAGCATTTT. Amino acid sequence: CAWSRDRVQGYQPQHF.

This clonotype was counted at least ten times. CDR3 region: CASGEGEGAEAFF. The CDR3 bases are TGTGCCAGCGGAGAAGGGGAAGGTGCTGAAGCTTTCTTT. The chain couples TRBV2 to TRBJ1-1, with D possibly matching TRBD1 (5 bases). Trimming removed 8 bases at V and 6 bases at J, with 16 bases between. The CDR3 covers 13 residues. The V gene's germline CDR1 is SNHLY and CDR2 FYNNEI.

This clonotype was recorded many times. The V call is TRBV5-1, the J call TRBJ2-7; D may be TRBD2 (6 bases). The CDR3 has 15 amino acids. The V and J ends lost 4 bases and 2 bases respectively, with 16 bases between them. Germline lookup yields CDR1 SGHRS and CDR2 YFSETQ. CDR3 sequence reads: CASSGGTELTYEQYF. The DNA for the CDR3 is TGCGCCAGCAGCGGGGGGACGGAATTAACCTACGAGCAGTACTTC.

This clonotype was seen repeatedly, ten times or more. This sequence joins TRBV5-1 and TRBJ1-1; no definite D call. CDR3 length: 13 amino acids. Trimming removed 1 base from V and 4 bases from J, with 8 bases in between. Germline CDR1 is SGHRS and CDR2 is YFSETQ. CDR3 residues: CASSLQLPTEAFF. CDR3 coding DNA: TGCGCCAGCAGCTTGCAATTACCCACTGAAGCTTTCTTT. The whole variable domain, remainder taken from reference TRBV5-1 and TRBJ1-1, is KAGVTQTPRYLIKTRGQQVTLSCSPISGHRSVSWYQQTPGQGLQFLFEYFSETQRNKGNFPGRFSGRQFSNSRSEMNVSTLELGDSALYLCASSLQLPTEAFFGQGTRLTVV.